This T cell receptor beta chain was recovered during a study of blood T cell repertoires in COVID-19. Whole-study context: Samples taken during acute and convalescent COVID-19 were collected in the United States, Italy and Spain.

Using immunoSEQ multiplex PCR, the repertoire was profiled, and TCRdb retains in-frame clones only, with some absent. Of roughly 38,000 clones in the sample, 70% to 90% are singletons; the top ten hold approximately 14%. There are 13 residues in the CDR3. V lost 4 bases and J lost 10; bases outside the gene matches: 6. Germline V gene lookup returns CDR1 SEHNR and CDR2 FQNEAQ (reference sequence). Sequences were obtained from peripheral blood. This sequence joins TRBV7-9 and TRBJ1-1, with 10 nucleotides matching TRBD1. The sequence was obtained from a human donor in a cohort sampled during active COVID-19. The CDR3 DNA is TGTGCCAGCAGCTCCGACAGGGGGCGCGGAGCTTTCTTT. This translates into CASSSDRGRGAFF.